The TCR beta chain under discussion was sequenced for a study of OX40 agonist ivuxolimab in advanced cancers. Study context: Across the patients, intravenous ivuxolimab was delivered every 2 weeks at 0.01 to 10 mg/kg. Study results and caveats: Within 6 weeks, CD4+ and CD8+ blood T cells expanded clonally at 0.1 to 3.0 mg/kg. Among the lowest peripheral clonal expansion occurred in 0.1-3.0 mg/kg partial responders.

With autoimmune disease history or systemic immunosuppression, patients were excluded. As concerns this clone: Its antigen remains unidentified.

The germline V gene has CDR1 SGHDT and CDR2 YYEEEE. This CDR3 region has 15 residues. The V and J ends lost 4 bases and 0 bases respectively, with 11 bases between them. The assay was immunoSEQ multiplex PCR, and TCRdb's table has in-frame clones only and misses some. The table has around 66,000 clones, around 85% seen once. The material was CD4+ or CD8+ T cells sorted from blood, obtained in a trial of the OX40 agonist ivuxolimab. The V call is TRBV5-6, the J call TRBJ1-5; D unresolved. This clonotype originated in an adult with an advanced solid tumor such as melanoma, head and neck, liver or kidney cancer. The CDR3: CASSPFPTSNQPQHF. In nucleotides, the CDR3 is TGTGCCAGCAGCCCCTTCCCTACTAGCAATCAGCCCCAGCATTTT. Supplemented by reference TRBV5-6 and TRBJ1-5, the full variable domain reads DAGVTQSPTHLIKTRGQQVTLRCSPKSGHDTVSWYQQALGQGPQFIFQYYEEEERQRGNFPDRFSGHQFPNYSSELNVNALLLGDSALYLCASSPFPTSNQPQHFGDGTRLSIL.